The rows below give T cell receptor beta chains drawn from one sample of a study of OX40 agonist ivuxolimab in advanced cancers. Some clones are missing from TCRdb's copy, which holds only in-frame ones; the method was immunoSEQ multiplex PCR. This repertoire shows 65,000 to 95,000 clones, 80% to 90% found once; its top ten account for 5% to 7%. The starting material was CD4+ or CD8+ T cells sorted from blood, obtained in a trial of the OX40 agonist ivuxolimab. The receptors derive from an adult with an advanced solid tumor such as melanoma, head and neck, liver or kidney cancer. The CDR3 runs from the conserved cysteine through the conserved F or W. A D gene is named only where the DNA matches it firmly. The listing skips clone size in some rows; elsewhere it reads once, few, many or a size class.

CDR3aa: CASSYGRGHEQYF
CDR3nt: TGTGCCAGCAGTTACGGCAGGGGCCACGAGCAGTACTTC
j_gene: TRBJ2-7
d_gene: NA
v_gene: TRBV6-6
abundance: NA

CDR3aa: CSVDPTAEAFF
CDR3nt: TGCAGCGTTGACCCGACAGCTGAAGCTTTCTTT
j_gene: TRBJ1-1
d_gene: NA
v_gene: TRBV29-1
abundance: NA

CDR3aa: CASSPRAQINIQYF
CDR3nt: TGTGCCAGCAGCCCACGCGCTCAAATAAACATTCAGTACTTC
j_gene: TRBJ2-4
d_gene: NA
v_gene: TRBV7-2
abundance: NA

CDR3aa: CASAAYRAANEQFF
CDR3nt: TGTGCCAGCGCGGCCTACCGTGCCGCCAATGAGCAGTTCTTC
j_gene: TRBJ2-1
d_gene: NA
v_gene: TRBV7-7
abundance: NA

CDR3aa: CASSQGRGTSGSGEQFF
CDR3nt: TGTGCCAGCAGCCAAGGCCGCGGGACTAGCGGGAGTGGCGAGCAGTTCTTC
j_gene: TRBJ2-1
d_gene: TRBD2
v_gene: TRBV4-2
abundance: NA

CDR3aa: CASSFSVTGELFF
CDR3nt: TGTGCCAGCAGCTTCTCGGTCACCGGGGAGCTGTTTTTT
j_gene: TRBJ2-2
d_gene: NA
v_gene: TRBV7-9
abundance: once

CDR3aa: CASSPGDRGRREKLFF
CDR3nt: TGTGCCAGCAGTCCAGGGGACAGGGGGCGCAGGGAAAAACTGTTTTTT
j_gene: TRBJ1-4
d_gene: TRBD1
v_gene: TRBV27
abundance: once

CDR3aa: CASSVGVGNQPQHF
CDR3nt: TGTGCCAGCAGCGTTGGGGTCGGCAATCAGCCCCAGCATTTT
j_gene: TRBJ1-5
d_gene: NA
v_gene: TRBV6-5
abundance: NA

CDR3aa: CASSPVERGGETQYF
CDR3nt: TGTGCCAGCTCACCAGTGGAGCGGGGAGGAGAGACCCAGTACTTC
j_gene: TRBJ2-5
d_gene: TRBD2
v_gene: TRBV18
abundance: NA

CDR3aa: CASSWRGETEAFF
CDR3nt: TGTGCCAGCAGTTGGCGGGGGGAGACTGAAGCTTTCTTT
j_gene: TRBJ1-1
d_gene: NA
v_gene: TRBV27
abundance: once

CDR3aa: CASSLRVAGDYEQYF
CDR3nt: TGCGCCAGCAGCCTTCGCGTAGCGGGGGATTACGAGCAGTACTTC
j_gene: TRBJ2-7
d_gene: TRBD2
v_gene: TRBV4-1
abundance: once

CDR3aa: CASSVNTYSYEQYF
CDR3nt: TGTGCCAGCAGCGTCAATACATACTCCTACGAGCAGTACTTC
j_gene: TRBJ2-7
d_gene: NA
v_gene: TRBV9
abundance: NA

CDR3aa: CASSQKSGGISYEQYF
CDR3nt: TGTGCCAGCTCACAGAAGAGCGGGGGGATCTCCTACGAGCAGTACTTC
j_gene: TRBJ2-7
d_gene: TRBD2
v_gene: TRBV18
abundance: NA

CDR3aa: CSVLGPSYEQYF
CDR3nt: TGCAGCGTTCTAGGACCCTCATACGAGCAGTACTTC
j_gene: TRBJ2-7
d_gene: NA
v_gene: TRBV29-1
abundance: NA

CDR3aa: CAISELLAAEQYF
CDR3nt: TGTGCCATCAGTGAATTACTAGCGGCCGAGCAGTACTTC
j_gene: TRBJ2-7
d_gene: TRBD2
v_gene: TRBV10-3
abundance: NA

CDR3aa: CASSESTDNTEAFF
CDR3nt: TGCGCCAGCAGTGAGTCCACAGACAACACTGAAGCTTTCTTT
j_gene: TRBJ1-1
d_gene: NA
v_gene: TRBV10-2
abundance: NA

CDR3aa: CASRQTTQSTDTQYF
CDR3nt: TGTGCCAGCAGACAGACTACCCAGAGCACAGATACGCAGTATTTT
j_gene: TRBJ2-3
d_gene: NA
v_gene: TRBV7-2
abundance: NA

CDR3aa: CASSLVWGNQPQHF
CDR3nt: TGTGCCAGCAGCTTAGTCTGGGGCAATCAGCCCCAGCATTTT
j_gene: TRBJ1-5
d_gene: NA
v_gene: TRBV11-2
abundance: NA

CDR3aa: CASSLASTGGNQPQHF
CDR3nt: TGTGCCAGCAGCTTAGCATCCACGGGGGGCAATCAGCCCCAGCATTTT
j_gene: TRBJ1-5
d_gene: NA
v_gene: TRBV7-9
abundance: NA

CDR3aa: CASSEVSRGNQPQHF
CDR3nt: TGTGCCAGCAGTGAAGTAAGCAGGGGCAATCAGCCCCAGCATTTT
j_gene: TRBJ1-5
d_gene: NA
v_gene: TRBV6-1
abundance: NA

CDR3aa: CASSYSDSIAYEQYF
CDR3nt: TGTGCCAGCAGTTACTCCGACTCAATTGCCTACGAGCAGTACTTC
j_gene: TRBJ2-7
d_gene: NA
v_gene: TRBV6-6
abundance: NA

CDR3aa: CASSQDGGRITDTQYF
CDR3nt: TGTGCCAGCAGCCAAGACGGGGGACGGATCACAGATACGCAGTATTTT
j_gene: TRBJ2-3
d_gene: NA
v_gene: TRBV16
abundance: NA

CDR3aa: CASSVDGGLGDEQFF
CDR3nt: TGTGCCAGCAGCGTAGATGGCGGTCTAGGGGATGAGCAGTTCTTC
j_gene: TRBJ2-1
d_gene: NA
v_gene: TRBV9
abundance: few

CDR3aa: CASSVRRTSGNTIYF
CDR3nt: TGTGCCAGCAGCGTCAGACGCACCTCTGGAAACACCATATATTTT
j_gene: TRBJ1-3
d_gene: NA
v_gene: TRBV5-6
abundance: NA

CDR3aa: CASSLPDSDPGAQYF
CDR3nt: TGTGCCAGCAGCTTACCCGACAGTGACCCTGGGGCCCAGTACTTC
j_gene: TRBJ2-5
d_gene: NA
v_gene: TRBV11-2
abundance: NA

CDR3aa: CASSPRGQSGYTF
CDR3nt: TGTGCCAGCTCACCACGGGGGCAATCTGGCTACACCTTC
j_gene: TRBJ1-2
d_gene: NA
v_gene: TRBV18
abundance: NA

CDR3aa: CASSAPGQATNEKLFF
CDR3nt: TGTGCCAGTAGTGCGCCAGGACAGGCAACTAATGAAAAACTGTTTTTT
j_gene: TRBJ1-4
d_gene: TRBD1
v_gene: TRBV19
abundance: NA

CDR3aa: CASSHGLAGVTYNEQFF
CDR3nt: TGTGCCAGCAGCCACGGACTAGCGGGGGTAACTTACAATGAGCAGTTCTTC
j_gene: TRBJ2-1
d_gene: TRBD2
v_gene: TRBV7-9
abundance: NA

CDR3aa: CASSPKGLAGGPRNIQYF
CDR3nt: TGTGCCAGCAGTCCAAAGGGCCTAGCGGGAGGGCCTAGAAACATTCAGTACTTC
j_gene: TRBJ2-4
d_gene: TRBD2
v_gene: TRBV7-2
abundance: NA

CDR3aa: CASSLGTGPYQPQHF
CDR3nt: TGCGCCAGCAGCTTGGGTACAGGGCCCTATCAGCCCCAGCATTTT
j_gene: TRBJ1-5
d_gene: NA
v_gene: TRBV5-1
abundance: NA

CDR3aa: CASRLAGWDEQFF
CDR3nt: TGTGCCAGCAGACTAGCGGGTTGGGATGAGCAGTTCTTC
j_gene: TRBJ2-1
d_gene: TRBD2
v_gene: TRBV27
abundance: NA

CDR3aa: CASSVGQMNTEAFF
CDR3nt: TGTGCCAGCAGTGTGGGACAGATGAACACTGAAGCTTTCTTT
j_gene: TRBJ1-1
d_gene: TRBD1
v_gene: TRBV2
abundance: NA

CDR3aa: CASSPRASGTGELFF
CDR3nt: TGTGCCAGCTCACCACGGGCTAGCGGTACCGGGGAGCTGTTTTTT
j_gene: TRBJ2-2
d_gene: TRBD2
v_gene: TRBV18
abundance: few

CDR3aa: CASSLGLRPNEKLFF
CDR3nt: TGTGCCAGCAGCTTAGGGCTTCGTCCAAACGAAAAACTGTTTTTT
j_gene: TRBJ1-4
d_gene: NA
v_gene: TRBV11-2
abundance: NA

CDR3aa: CASSLSGGGPYEQYF
CDR3nt: TGTGCCAGCAGCTTGTCCGGCGGAGGGCCCTACGAGCAGTACTTC
j_gene: TRBJ2-7
d_gene: NA
v_gene: TRBV7-3
abundance: NA

CDR3aa: CASSQDSGGRYEQYF
CDR3nt: TGCGCCAGCAGCCAAGATAGCGGGGGGAGATACGAGCAGTACTTC
j_gene: TRBJ2-7
d_gene: TRBD2
v_gene: TRBV4-3
abundance: few

CDR3aa: CASSEPPSGNYNEQFF
CDR3nt: TGCGCCAGCAGTGAGCCGCCTAGCGGGAACTACAATGAGCAGTTCTTC
j_gene: TRBJ2-1
d_gene: TRBD2
v_gene: TRBV10-2
abundance: once

CDR3aa: CASSQEGWNEQFF
CDR3nt: TGCGCCAGCAGCCAAGAGGGATGGAATGAGCAGTTCTTC
j_gene: TRBJ2-1
d_gene: NA
v_gene: TRBV4-3
abundance: once

CDR3aa: CASSTPGLAGYNEQFF
CDR3nt: TGCGCCAGCAGTACCCCAGGGCTAGCGGGTTACAATGAGCAGTTCTTC
j_gene: TRBJ2-1
d_gene: TRBD2
v_gene: TRBV10-2
abundance: NA

CDR3aa: CASSVDPGRTGYTF
CDR3nt: TGTGCCAGCAGTGTAGACCCAGGGAGGACGGGCTACACCTTC
j_gene: TRBJ1-2
d_gene: NA
v_gene: TRBV6-1
abundance: NA

CDR3aa: CASSLAGDQPQHF
CDR3nt: TGTGCCAGCAGCTTAGCTGGGGATCAGCCCCAGCATTTT
j_gene: TRBJ1-5
d_gene: NA
v_gene: TRBV7-8
abundance: NA

CDR3aa: CASSIDGQGALETQYF
CDR3nt: TGTGCCAGTAGTATTGACGGACAGGGGGCTTTGGAGACCCAGTACTTC
j_gene: TRBJ2-5
d_gene: TRBD1
v_gene: TRBV19
abundance: once

CDR3aa: CASIRPTVANYGYTF
CDR3nt: TGTGCCAGCATCAGGCCGACAGTCGCTAACTATGGCTACACCTTC
j_gene: TRBJ1-2
d_gene: NA
v_gene: TRBV21-1
abundance: NA

CDR3aa: CASSLTRDNYGYTF
CDR3nt: TGTGCCAGCAGCTTAACAAGGGATAACTATGGCTACACCTTC
j_gene: TRBJ1-2
d_gene: NA
v_gene: TRBV7-3
abundance: once

CDR3aa: CASGLGGTNEKLFF
CDR3nt: TGTGCTAGTGGTTTGGGGGGGACTAATGAAAAACTGTTTTTT
j_gene: TRBJ1-4
d_gene: NA
v_gene: TRBV12-5
abundance: NA

CDR3aa: CASSFSTGVYNEQFF
CDR3nt: TGCGCCAGCAGCTTTTCGACAGGGGTCTACAATGAGCAGTTCTTC
j_gene: TRBJ2-1
d_gene: TRBD1
v_gene: TRBV5-1
abundance: NA

CDR3aa: CASRLLVGGPDGYTF
CDR3nt: TGTGCCAGCAGGCTCTTGGTGGGGGGACCAGATGGCTACACCTTC
j_gene: TRBJ1-2
d_gene: NA
v_gene: TRBV2
abundance: NA

CDR3aa: CAWSALGPSTQPQHF
CDR3nt: TGTGCCTGGAGTGCACTCGGGCCGTCGACTCAGCCCCAGCATTTT
j_gene: TRBJ1-5
d_gene: NA
v_gene: TRBV30
abundance: NA

CDR3aa: CATSRIAGGRNEQFF
CDR3nt: TGTGCCACCAGTAGAATAGCGGGAGGTAGGAATGAGCAGTTCTTC
j_gene: TRBJ2-1
d_gene: TRBD2
v_gene: TRBV15
abundance: NA

CDR3aa: CASSPPYGTGELFF
CDR3nt: TGTGCCAGCAGCCCCCCCTATGGCACCGGGGAGCTGTTTTTT
j_gene: TRBJ2-2
d_gene: NA
v_gene: TRBV21-1
abundance: NA

CDR3aa: CSVVRADTEAFF
CDR3nt: TGCAGCGTTGTAAGGGCCGACACTGAAGCTTTCTTT
j_gene: TRBJ1-1
d_gene: NA
v_gene: TRBV29-1
abundance: NA